A selection of T cell receptor beta chains follows, all from one sample in a study of technical replicates of blood from a handful of donors. Measured with immunoSEQ multiplex PCR; TCRdb has only the in-frame clones, and not every one. The repertoire has 70,000 to 95,000 clones, about 97% of them found once; the top ten carry around 0.3%. The sequencing sample was made of T cells isolated from PBMCs. These receptors were taken from a human donor in good health. The CDR3 runs from the conserved cysteine through the conserved F or W. Fields, in order: D gene, V gene, J gene, clone size, CDR3 protein, CDR3 DNA. D genes are given only for firm matches. Clone size, where shown, is once, few, many, or a class for clones that have expanded.

D: TRBD2
V: TRBV7-9
J: TRBJ2-3
size: -
CDR3: CASARWSGGTDTQYF
DNA: TGTGCCAGCGCCCGATGGAGCGGGGGCACAGATACGCAGTATTTT

D: -
V: TRBV7-9
J: TRBJ2-6
size: -
CDR3: CASSLSSGANVLTF
DNA: TGTGCCAGCAGTCTTAGCTCTGGGGCCAACGTCCTGACTTTC

D: -
V: TRBV5-4
J: TRBJ2-7
size: -
CDR3: CASSLGGPTGEQYF
DNA: TGTGCCAGCAGCTTGGGGGGCCCGACGGGCGAGCAGTACTTC

D: TRBD2
V: TRBV27
J: TRBJ2-7
size: once
CDR3: CASRLTSGSYEQYF
DNA: TGTGCCAGCAGATTGACTAGCGGGAGCTACGAGCAGTACTTC

D: TRBD2
V: TRBV19
J: TRBJ2-5
size: once
CDR3: CASNSGIRETQYF
DNA: TGTGCCAGTAATAGCGGGATTAGGGAGACCCAGTACTTC

D: TRBD1
V: TRBV7-2
J: TRBJ1-5
size: -
CDR3: CASSLRPGTGLIQPQHF
DNA: TGTGCCAGCAGCTTACGGCCCGGGACAGGGCTGATTCAGCCCCAGCATTTT

D: -
V: TRBV15
J: TRBJ1-2
size: -
CDR3: CATSRSARIGRNYGYTF
DNA: TGTGCCACCAGCAGATCTGCCAGGATTGGGAGAAACTATGGCTACACCTTC

D: TRBD1
V: TRBV6-5
J: TRBJ1-2
size: -
CDR3: CASSYGLGDRVSGYTF
DNA: TGTGCCAGCAGTTACGGACTCGGGGACAGGGTCTCTGGCTACACCTTC

D: TRBD1
V: TRBV19
J: TRBJ1-2
size: once
CDR3: CATRQGTGDWSGYTF
DNA: TGTGCCACGCGGCAGGGGACAGGGGATTGGAGTGGCTACACCTTC

D: -
V: TRBV5-1
J: TRBJ1-2
size: -
CDR3: CASRQSVNYGYTF
DNA: TGCGCCAGCAGGCAGTCTGTTAACTATGGCTACACCTTC

D: TRBD1
V: TRBV4-1
J: TRBJ2-5
size: -
CDR3: CASSQEGQGSRETQYF
DNA: TGCGCCAGCAGCCAGGAAGGACAGGGGTCTCGGGAGACCCAGTACTTC

D: TRBD2
V: TRBV10-3
J: TRBJ2-1
size: -
CDR3: CAISDVAGESGEQFF
DNA: TGTGCCATCAGTGACGTGGCGGGAGAATCAGGTGAGCAGTTCTTC

D: -
V: TRBV12-5
J: TRBJ1-5
size: -
CDR3: CASGLEYQSNQPQHF
DNA: TGTGCTAGTGGTTTGGAGTATCAGAGCAATCAGCCCCAGCATTTT

D: TRBD2
V: TRBV7-6
J: TRBJ2-7
size: -
CDR3: CASSLGTSGLYEQYF
DNA: TGTGCCAGCAGCTTAGGGACTAGCGGATTGTACGAGCAGTACTTC

D: -
V: TRBV7-2
J: TRBJ2-2
size: once
CDR3: CASSQQVNTGELFF
DNA: TGTGCCAGCAGTCAACAGGTGAACACCGGGGAGCTGTTTTTT